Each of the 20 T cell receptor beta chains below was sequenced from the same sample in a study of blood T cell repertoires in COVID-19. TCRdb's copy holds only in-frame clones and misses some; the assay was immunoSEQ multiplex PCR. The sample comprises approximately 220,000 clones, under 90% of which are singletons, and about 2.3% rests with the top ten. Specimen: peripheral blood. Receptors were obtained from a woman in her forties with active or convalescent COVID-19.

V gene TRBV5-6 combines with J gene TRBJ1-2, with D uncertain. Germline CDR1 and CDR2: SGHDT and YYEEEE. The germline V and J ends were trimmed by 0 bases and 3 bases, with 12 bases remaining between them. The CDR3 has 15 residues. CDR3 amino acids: CASSLAEGNYYGYTF. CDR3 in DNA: TGTGCCAGCAGCTTGGCCGAGGGAAACTACTATGGCTACACCTTC.

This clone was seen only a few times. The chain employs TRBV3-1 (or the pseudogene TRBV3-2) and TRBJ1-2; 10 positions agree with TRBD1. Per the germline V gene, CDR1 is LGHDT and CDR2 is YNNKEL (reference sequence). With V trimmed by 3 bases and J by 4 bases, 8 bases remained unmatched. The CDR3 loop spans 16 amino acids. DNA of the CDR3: TGTGCCAGCAGCCAGGGAGAGACAGGGGGCCTCTATGGCTACACCTTC. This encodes CASSQGETGGLYGYTF.

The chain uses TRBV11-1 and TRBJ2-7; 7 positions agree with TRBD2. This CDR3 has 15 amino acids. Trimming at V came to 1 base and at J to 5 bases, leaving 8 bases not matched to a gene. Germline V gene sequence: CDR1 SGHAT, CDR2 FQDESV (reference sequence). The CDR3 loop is CASSLERGVIHEQYF. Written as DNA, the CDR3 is TGTGCCAGCAGCTTAGAACGGGGGGTGATCCACGAGCAGTACTTC. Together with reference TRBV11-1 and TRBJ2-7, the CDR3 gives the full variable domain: EAEVAQSPRYKITEKSQAVAFWCDPISGHATLYWYRQILGQGPELLVQFQDESVVDDSQLPKDRFSAERLKGVDSTLKIQPAELGDSAMYLCASSLERGVIHEQYFGPGTRLTVT.

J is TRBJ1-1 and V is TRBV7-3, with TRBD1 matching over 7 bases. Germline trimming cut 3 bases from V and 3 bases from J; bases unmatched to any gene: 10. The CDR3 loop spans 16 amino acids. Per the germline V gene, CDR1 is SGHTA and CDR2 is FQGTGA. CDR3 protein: CASSFGQEGLDTEAFF. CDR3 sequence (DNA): TGTGCCAGCAGCTTCGGACAGGAAGGGTTGGACACTGAAGCTTTCTTT.

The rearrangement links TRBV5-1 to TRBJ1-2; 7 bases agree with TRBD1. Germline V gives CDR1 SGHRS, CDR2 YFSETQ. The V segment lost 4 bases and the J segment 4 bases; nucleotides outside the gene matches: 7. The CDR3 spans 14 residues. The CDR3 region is CASSLGQVSYGYTF. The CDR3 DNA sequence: TGCGCCAGCAGCCTAGGACAGGTCTCCTATGGCTACACCTTC.

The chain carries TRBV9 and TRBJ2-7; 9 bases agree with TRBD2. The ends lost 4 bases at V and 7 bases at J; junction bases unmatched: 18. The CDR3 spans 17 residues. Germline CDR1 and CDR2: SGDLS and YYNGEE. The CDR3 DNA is TGTGCCAGCAGCCCTCCCACCGCGTTAGCGGGAGTGGGAGAGCAGTACTTC. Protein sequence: CASSPPTALAGVGEQYF.

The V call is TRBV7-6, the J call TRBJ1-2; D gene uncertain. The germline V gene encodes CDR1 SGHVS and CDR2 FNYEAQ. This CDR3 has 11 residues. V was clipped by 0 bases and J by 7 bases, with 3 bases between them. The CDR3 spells CASSLAGGYTF. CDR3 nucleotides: TGTGCCAGCAGCTTAGCCGGTGGCTACACCTTC. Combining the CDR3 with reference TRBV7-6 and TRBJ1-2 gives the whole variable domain GAGVSQSPRYKVTKRGQDVALRCDPISGHVSLYWYRQALGQGPEFLTYFNYEAQQDKSGLPNDRFSAERPEGSISTLTIQRTEQRDSAMYRCASSLAGGYTFGSGTRLTVV.

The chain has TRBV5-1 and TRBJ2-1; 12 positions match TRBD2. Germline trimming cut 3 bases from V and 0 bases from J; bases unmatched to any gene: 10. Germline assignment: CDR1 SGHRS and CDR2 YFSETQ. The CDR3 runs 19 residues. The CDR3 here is CASSSPELAGGPSYNEQFF. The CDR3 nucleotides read TGCGCCAGCAGCTCCCCGGAGCTAGCGGGAGGGCCCTCCTACAATGAGCAGTTCTTC.

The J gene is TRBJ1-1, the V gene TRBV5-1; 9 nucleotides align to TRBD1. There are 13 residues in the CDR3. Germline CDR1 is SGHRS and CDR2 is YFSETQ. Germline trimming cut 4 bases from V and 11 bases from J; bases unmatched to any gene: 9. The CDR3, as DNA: TGCGCCAGCAGCACCCGGGACAGGGTAGAGGCTTTCTTT. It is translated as CASSTRDRVEAFF.

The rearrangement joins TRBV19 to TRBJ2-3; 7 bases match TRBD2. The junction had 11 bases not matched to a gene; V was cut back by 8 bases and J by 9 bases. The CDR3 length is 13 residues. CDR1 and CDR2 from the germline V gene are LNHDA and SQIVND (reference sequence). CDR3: CASSRGKTSTQYF. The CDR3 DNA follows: TGTGCCAGTTCTAGAGGAAAGACTAGCACGCAGTATTTT.

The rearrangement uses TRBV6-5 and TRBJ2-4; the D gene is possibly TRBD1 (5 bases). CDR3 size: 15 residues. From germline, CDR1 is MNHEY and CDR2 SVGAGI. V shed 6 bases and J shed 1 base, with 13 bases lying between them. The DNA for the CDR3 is TGTGCCAGCAGCCTCGAGCAGGGCGCCAAAAACATTCAGTACTTC. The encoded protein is CASSLEQGAKNIQYF.

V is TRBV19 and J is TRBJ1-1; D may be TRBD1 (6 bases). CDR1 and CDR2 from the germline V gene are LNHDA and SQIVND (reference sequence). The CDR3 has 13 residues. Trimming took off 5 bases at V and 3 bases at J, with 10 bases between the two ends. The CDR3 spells CASSQTGHTEAFF. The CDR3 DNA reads TGTGCCAGTAGTCAGACAGGCCACACTGAAGCTTTCTTT.

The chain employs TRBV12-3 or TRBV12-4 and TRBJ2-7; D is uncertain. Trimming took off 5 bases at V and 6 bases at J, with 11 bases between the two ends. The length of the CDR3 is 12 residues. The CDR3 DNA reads TGTGCCAGCAGTCGCGTGAAGCCCGAGCAGTACTTC. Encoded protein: CASSRVKPEQYF.

CDR3 DNA: TGTGCCAGCAGTGAGAGGGACTCTTCCTCCTACGAGCAGTACTTC. It codes for CASSERDSSSYEQYF. This chain joins TRBV25-1 and TRBJ2-7, with D perhaps TRBD2 (6 bases). Trimming removed 3 bases from V and 0 bases from J, with 12 bases in between. Germline values: CDR1 MGHDK, CDR2 SYGVNS. The CDR3 extends over 15 amino acids.

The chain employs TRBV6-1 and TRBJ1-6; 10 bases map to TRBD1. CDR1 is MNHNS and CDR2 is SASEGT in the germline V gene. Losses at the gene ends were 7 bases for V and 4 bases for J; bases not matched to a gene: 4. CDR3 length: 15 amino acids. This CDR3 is CASTRDRGYNSPLHF. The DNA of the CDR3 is TGTGCCAGCACCAGGGACAGGGGTTATAATTCACCCCTCCACTTT.

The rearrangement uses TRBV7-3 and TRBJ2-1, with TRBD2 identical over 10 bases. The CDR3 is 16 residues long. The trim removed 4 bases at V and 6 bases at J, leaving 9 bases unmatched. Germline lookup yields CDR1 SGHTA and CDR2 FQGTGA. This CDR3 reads CASSSHVSGGANEQFF. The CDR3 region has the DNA TGTGCCAGCAGCTCCCATGTGAGCGGGGGGGCCAATGAGCAGTTCTTC.

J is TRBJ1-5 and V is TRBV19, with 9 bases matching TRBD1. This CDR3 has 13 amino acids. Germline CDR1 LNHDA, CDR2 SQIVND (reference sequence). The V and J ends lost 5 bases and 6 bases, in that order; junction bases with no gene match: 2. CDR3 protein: CASSGQGFQPQHF. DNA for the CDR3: TGTGCCAGTAGTGGACAGGGGTTTCAGCCCCAGCATTTT.

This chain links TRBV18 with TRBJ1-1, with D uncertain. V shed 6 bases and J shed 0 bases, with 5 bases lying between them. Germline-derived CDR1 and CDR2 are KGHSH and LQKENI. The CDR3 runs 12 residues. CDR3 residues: CASSTMNTEAFF. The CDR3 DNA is TGTGCCAGCTCCACAATGAACACTGAAGCTTTCTTT.

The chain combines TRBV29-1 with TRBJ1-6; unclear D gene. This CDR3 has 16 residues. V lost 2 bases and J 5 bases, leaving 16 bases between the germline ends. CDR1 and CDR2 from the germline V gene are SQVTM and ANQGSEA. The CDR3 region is CSVEYGPREDNSPLHF. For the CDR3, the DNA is TGCAGCGTTGAATATGGTCCGCGGGAAGATAATTCACCCCTCCACTTT.

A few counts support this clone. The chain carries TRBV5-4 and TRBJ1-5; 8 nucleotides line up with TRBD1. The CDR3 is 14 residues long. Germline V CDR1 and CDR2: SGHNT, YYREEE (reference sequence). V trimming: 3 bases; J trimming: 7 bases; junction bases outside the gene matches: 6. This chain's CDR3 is CASSYGQGGQPQHF. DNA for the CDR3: TGTGCCAGCAGCTACGGACAGGGAGGGCAGCCCCAGCATTTT.